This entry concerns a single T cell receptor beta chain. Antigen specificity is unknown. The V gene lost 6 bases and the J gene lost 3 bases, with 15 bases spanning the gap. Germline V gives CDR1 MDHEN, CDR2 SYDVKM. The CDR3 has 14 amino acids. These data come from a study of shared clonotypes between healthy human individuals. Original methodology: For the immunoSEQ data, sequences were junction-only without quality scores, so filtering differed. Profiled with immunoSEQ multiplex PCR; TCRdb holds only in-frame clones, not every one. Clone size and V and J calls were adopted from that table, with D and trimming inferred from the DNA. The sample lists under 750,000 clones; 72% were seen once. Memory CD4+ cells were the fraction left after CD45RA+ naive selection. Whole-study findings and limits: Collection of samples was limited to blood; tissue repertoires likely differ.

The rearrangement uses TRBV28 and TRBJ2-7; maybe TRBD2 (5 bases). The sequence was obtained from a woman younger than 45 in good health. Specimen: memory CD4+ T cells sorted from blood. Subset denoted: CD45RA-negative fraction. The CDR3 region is CASSSRTGNYEQYF. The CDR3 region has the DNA TGTGCCAGCAGCTCCCGGACCGGGAACTACGAGCAGTACTTC.